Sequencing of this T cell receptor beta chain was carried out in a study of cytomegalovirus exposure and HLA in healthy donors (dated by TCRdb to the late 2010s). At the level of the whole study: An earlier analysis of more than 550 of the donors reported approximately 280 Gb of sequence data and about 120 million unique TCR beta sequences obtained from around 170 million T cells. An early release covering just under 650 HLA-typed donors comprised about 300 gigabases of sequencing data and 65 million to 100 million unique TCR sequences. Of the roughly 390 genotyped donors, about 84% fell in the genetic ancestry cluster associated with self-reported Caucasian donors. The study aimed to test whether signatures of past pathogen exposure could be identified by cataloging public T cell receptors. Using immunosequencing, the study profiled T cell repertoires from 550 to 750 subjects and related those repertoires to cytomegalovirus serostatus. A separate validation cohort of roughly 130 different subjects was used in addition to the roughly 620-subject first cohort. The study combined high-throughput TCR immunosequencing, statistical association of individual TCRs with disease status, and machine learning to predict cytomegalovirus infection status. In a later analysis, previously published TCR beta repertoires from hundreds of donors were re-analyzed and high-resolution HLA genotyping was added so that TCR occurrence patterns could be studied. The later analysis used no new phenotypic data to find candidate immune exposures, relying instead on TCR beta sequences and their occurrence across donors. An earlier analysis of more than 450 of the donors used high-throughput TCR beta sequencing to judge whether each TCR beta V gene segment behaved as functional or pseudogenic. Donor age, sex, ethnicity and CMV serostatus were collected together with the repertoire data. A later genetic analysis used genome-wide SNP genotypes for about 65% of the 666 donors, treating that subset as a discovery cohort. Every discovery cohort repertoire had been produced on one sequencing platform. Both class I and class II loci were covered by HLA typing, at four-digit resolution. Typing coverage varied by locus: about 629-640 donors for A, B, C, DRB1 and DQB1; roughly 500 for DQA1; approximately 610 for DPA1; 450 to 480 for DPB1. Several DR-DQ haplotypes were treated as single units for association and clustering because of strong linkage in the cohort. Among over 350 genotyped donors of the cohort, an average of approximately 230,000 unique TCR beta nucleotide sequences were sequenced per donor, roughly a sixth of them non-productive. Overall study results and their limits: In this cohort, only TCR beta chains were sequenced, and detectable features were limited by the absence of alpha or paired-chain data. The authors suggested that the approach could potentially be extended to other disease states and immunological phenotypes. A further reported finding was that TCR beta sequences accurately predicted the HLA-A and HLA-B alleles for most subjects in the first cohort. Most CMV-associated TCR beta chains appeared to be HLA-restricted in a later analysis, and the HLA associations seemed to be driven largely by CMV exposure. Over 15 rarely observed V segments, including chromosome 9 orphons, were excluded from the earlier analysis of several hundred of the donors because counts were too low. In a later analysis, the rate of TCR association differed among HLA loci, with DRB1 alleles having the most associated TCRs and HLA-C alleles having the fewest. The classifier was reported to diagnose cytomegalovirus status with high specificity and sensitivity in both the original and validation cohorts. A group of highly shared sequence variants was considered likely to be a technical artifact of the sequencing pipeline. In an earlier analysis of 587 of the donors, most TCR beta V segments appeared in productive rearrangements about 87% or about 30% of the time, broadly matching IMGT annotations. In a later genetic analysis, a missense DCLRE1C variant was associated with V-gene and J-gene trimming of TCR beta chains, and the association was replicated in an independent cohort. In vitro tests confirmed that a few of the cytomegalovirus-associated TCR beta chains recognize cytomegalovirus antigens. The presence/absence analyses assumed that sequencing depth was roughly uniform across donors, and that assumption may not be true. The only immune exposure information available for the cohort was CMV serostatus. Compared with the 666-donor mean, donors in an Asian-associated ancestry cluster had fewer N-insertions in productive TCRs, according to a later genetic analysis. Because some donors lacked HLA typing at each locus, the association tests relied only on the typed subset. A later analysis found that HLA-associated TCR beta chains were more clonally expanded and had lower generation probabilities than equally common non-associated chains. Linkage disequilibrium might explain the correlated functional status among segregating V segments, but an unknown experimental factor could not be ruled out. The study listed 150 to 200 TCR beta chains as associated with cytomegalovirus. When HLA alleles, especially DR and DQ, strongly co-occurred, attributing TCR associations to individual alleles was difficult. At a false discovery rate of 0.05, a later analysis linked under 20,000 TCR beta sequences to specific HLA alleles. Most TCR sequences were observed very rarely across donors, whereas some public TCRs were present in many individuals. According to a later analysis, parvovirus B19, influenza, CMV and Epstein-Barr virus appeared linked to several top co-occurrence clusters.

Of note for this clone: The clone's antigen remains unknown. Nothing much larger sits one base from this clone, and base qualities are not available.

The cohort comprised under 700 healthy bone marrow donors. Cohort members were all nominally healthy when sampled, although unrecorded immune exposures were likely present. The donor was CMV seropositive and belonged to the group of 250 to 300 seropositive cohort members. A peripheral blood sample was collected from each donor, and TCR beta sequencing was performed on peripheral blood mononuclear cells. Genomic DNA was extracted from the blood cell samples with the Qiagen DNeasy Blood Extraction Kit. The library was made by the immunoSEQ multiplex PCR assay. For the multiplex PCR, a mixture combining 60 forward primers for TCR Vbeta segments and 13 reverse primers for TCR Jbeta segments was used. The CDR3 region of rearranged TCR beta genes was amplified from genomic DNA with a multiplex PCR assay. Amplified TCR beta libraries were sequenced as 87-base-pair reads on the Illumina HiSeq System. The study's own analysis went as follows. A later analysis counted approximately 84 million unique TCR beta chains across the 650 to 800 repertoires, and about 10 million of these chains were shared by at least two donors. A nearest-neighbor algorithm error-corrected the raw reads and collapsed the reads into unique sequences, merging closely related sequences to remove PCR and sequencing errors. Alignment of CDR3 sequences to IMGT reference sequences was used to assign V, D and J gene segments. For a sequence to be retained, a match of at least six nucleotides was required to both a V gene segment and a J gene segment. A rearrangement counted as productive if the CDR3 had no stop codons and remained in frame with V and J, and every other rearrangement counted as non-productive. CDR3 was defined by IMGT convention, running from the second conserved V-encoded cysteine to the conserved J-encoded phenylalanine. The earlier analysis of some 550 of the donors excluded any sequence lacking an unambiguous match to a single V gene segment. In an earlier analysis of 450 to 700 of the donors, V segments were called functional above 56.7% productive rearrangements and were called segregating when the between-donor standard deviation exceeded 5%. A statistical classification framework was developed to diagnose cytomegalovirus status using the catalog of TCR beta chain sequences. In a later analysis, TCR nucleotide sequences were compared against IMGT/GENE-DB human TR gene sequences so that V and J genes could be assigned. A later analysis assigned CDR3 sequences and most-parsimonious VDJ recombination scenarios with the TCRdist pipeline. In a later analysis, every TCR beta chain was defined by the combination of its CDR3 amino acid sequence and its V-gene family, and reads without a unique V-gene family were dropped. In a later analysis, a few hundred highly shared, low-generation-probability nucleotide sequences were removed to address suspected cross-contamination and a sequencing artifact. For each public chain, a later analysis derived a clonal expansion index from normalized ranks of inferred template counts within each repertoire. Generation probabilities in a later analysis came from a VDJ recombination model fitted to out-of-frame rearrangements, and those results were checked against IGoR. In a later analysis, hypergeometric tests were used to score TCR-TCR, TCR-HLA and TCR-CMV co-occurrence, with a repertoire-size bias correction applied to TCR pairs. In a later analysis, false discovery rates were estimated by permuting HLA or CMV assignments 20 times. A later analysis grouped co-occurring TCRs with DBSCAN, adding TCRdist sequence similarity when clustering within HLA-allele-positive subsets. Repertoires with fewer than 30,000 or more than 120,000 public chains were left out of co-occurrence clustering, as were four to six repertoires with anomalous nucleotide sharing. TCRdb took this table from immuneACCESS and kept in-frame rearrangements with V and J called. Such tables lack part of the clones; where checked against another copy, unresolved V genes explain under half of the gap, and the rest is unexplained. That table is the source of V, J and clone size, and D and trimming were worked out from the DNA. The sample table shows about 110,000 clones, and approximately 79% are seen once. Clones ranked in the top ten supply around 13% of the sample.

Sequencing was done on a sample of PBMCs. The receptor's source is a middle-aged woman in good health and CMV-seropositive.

The CDR3 reads as follows: CASSRPDRNNSPLHF. The DNA sequence is TGTGCCAGTAGTAGACCAGACAGGAACAATTCACCCCTCCACTTT. The chain links TRBV19 with TRBJ1-6, with TRBD1 perhaps the D gene, on 6 matching bases. CDR3 length: 15 amino acids, cysteine to phenylalanine. Only the CDR3 DNA stays, 45 bases, in frame from base 1. Via the germline V gene (reference sequence), CDR1 is LNHDA and CDR2 SQIVND. V is reduced by 4 bases and J by 7 bases, leaving a spacing of 14 bases between them.